Shown below are 29 T cell receptor beta chains from a single sample sequenced in a study of blood T cell repertoires in COVID-19. Clones were read by immunoSEQ multiplex PCR, and TCRdb kept only the in-frame ones, dropping some. The sample yields about 120,000 clones, 80% to 90% seen once. Sequencing was carried out using peripheral blood. All receptors come from a human donor in a cohort sampled during active COVID-19.

The chain carries TRBV7-2 and TRBJ2-3; TRBD2 aligns across 8 bases. Trimming took 3 bases from V and 3 from J; bases not matched to a gene: 8. The CDR3 consists of 16 residues. From germline, CDR1 is SGHTA and CDR2 FQGNSA. The CDR3 DNA is TGTGCCAGCAGCTTCAGGCGGGGGGCTGGTACAGATACGCAGTATTTT. It specifies CASSFRRGAGTDTQYF.

The chain recombines TRBV9 with TRBJ1-3; D might be TRBD1 (6 bases). Germline-derived CDR1 and CDR2 are SGDLS and YYNGEE. This CDR3 spans 15 amino acids. V was cut by 0 bases and J by 4 bases, with 11 bases left in between. The CDR3 nucleotides are TGTGCCAGCAGCGTAGAAGTAGGGGGAGGAAACACCATATATTTT. It specifies CASSVEVGGGNTIYF.

This chain connects TRBV19 to TRBJ1-3; unclear D gene. The CDR3 length is 16 residues. V lost 5 bases, J lost 4 bases, and 18 bases lay in between. The germline V gene has CDR1 LNHDA and CDR2 SQIVND (reference sequence). This CDR3 is CASSAGLFTAGNTIYF. The DNA for the CDR3 is TGTGCCAGTAGTGCCGGACTCTTCACGGCGGGAAACACCATATATTTT.

The chain has TRBV19 and TRBJ2-1; 12 nucleotides match TRBD2. The CDR3 extends over 15 amino acids. Germline V gene sequence: CDR1 LNHDA, CDR2 SQIVND (reference sequence). V dropped 4 bases and J dropped 6; count of bases not matched to a gene: 4. The CDR3 nucleotides are TGTGCCAGTAGTACTAGCGGGGGGGCCTTCAATGAGCAGTTCTTC. Amino acids: CASSTSGGAFNEQFF.

The count of this clone is one. The V gene is TRBV19, the J gene TRBJ2-1; 7 nucleotides align to TRBD2. The CDR3 is 16 residues long. CDR1 is LNHDA, CDR2 SQIVND, per germline (reference sequence). With 6 bases clipped from V and 0 bases from J, the junction kept 8 bases outside the gene matches. This CDR3 is CASSAGDWSSYNEQFF. CDR3 coding DNA: TGTGCCAGTAGCGCGGGGGATTGGAGCTCCTACAATGAGCAGTTCTTC.

The CDR3 DNA follows: TGTGCCAGCAGCTTATGGCGGAATACGCAGTATTTT. This encodes CASSLWRNTQYF. The J gene is TRBJ2-3, the V gene TRBV5-4, with D unclear. Germline V CDR1 and CDR2: SGHNT, YYREEE (reference sequence). Trimming stripped 2 bases from V and 7 bases from J, with 8 bases between. This CDR3 region has 12 residues.

This clone has just a few counts. The chain couples TRBV4-1 to TRBJ1-1; TRBD1 matches at 10 bases. The CDR3 contains 18 residues. J was trimmed by 7 bases and V by 1 base; bases with no gene match: 15. Germline CDR1 and CDR2: MGHRA and YSYEKL. The CDR3 DNA sequence: TGCGCCAGCAGCCAAGCATGGGACAGGGGAGTGTCCGCGTTTGAAGCTTTCTTT. This translates into CASSQAWDRGVSAFEAFF.

The chain joins TRBV11-2 to TRBJ2-5; possible D gene TRBD1, 5 bases. CDR1 is SGHAT, CDR2 FQNNGV, per germline. This CDR3 is built from 15 residues. The germline V and J ends were trimmed by 1 base and 5 bases, with 14 bases remaining between them. DNA of the CDR3: TGTGCCAGCAGCTTAGCACCAGGGCGAGTGGAGACCCAGTACTTC. Amino acids: CASSLAPGRVETQYF. Full variable domain (missing parts from reference TRBV11-2 and TRBJ2-5): EAGVAQSPRYKIIEKRQSVAFWCNPISGHATLYWYQQILGQGPKLLIQFQNNGVVDDSQLPKDRFSAERLKGVDSTLKIQPAKLEDSAVYLCASSLAPGRVETQYFGPGTRLLVL.

There are a few counts of this clone. The V call is TRBV25-1, the J call TRBJ2-2, with D perhaps TRBD2 (7 bases). V was clipped by 7 bases and J by 1 base, with 10 bases between them. The CDR3 length is 14 residues. Per the germline V gene, CDR1 is MGHDK and CDR2 is SYGVNS. CDR3 DNA: TGTGCCAGCAAGGGGGGGCAGAACACCGGGGAGCTGTTTTTT. This translates into CASKGGQNTGELFF.

V is TRBV28 and J is TRBJ2-7; D not certain. V was pared by 5 bases and J by 4 bases, with 6 bases between. Germline V gene lookup returns CDR1 MDHEN and CDR2 SYDVKM. The CDR3 consists of 11 residues. The CDR3 DNA sequence: TGTGCCAGCAGTCGAGAATACGAGCAGTACTTC. It specifies CASSREYEQYF.

The J gene is TRBJ2-7, the V gene TRBV11-2; a weak D match, TRBD1 (5 bases). Germline V CDR1 and CDR2: SGHAT, FQNNGV. The CDR3 runs 14 residues. Trimming shortened V by 2 bases and J by 0 bases, and 8 bases separated the two germline ends. CDR3 sequence reads: CASSLSDSSYEQYF. The CDR3 bases are TGTGCCAGCAGCTTAAGTGACAGCTCCTACGAGCAGTACTTC.

V usage is TRBV4-3 and J usage is TRBJ2-2; 7 bases map to TRBD2. The trim removed 0 bases at V and 5 bases at J, leaving 3 bases unmatched. The CDR3 runs 15 residues. CDR1 and CDR2 (germline): LGHNA, YSLEER. The CDR3 spells CASSQEGGMTGELFF. The CDR3, as DNA: TGCGCCAGCAGCCAAGAGGGGGGGATGACCGGGGAGCTGTTTTTT.

The V gene is TRBV28, the J gene TRBJ2-4, with TRBD1 matching 9 bases. CDR1 is MDHEN, CDR2 SYDVKM, per germline. J gave up 9 bases and V 5 bases, and 11 bases lay outside the gene matches. The CDR3 covers 15 residues. CDR3 coding DNA: TGTGCCAGCAGTCCTTCCGGTGGGACAGGGTTCATTCAGTACTTC. Amino acids: CASSPSGGTGFIQYF.

The gene calls are TRBV30 and TRBJ2-7, with 9 bases lining up with TRBD1. The V and J ends lost 7 bases and 5 bases, in that order; junction bases with no gene match: 12. The CDR3 sequence is 14 residues long. Germline CDR1 and CDR2: GTSNPN and SVGIG (reference sequence). The CDR3 DNA follows: TGTGCCTTCTCCATGGGACAGGGTTTGAACGAGCAGTACTTC. It encodes CAFSMGQGLNEQYF.

The rearrangement uses TRBV7-3 and TRBJ1-1, with D tentatively TRBD1 (6 bases). Germline V gene data show CDR1 as SGHTA and CDR2 as FQGTGA. V lost 5 bases and J lost 4, with 20 bases in between. The CDR3 runs 16 residues. The CDR3 region is CASSLNPTGSGTEAFF. CDR3 nucleotide sequence: TGTGCCAGCAGCCTAAACCCCACAGGGTCAGGCACTGAAGCTTTCTTT.

This sequence joins TRBV11-3 and TRBJ2-1, with a possible D match to TRBD2 (5 bases). This CDR3 has 12 residues. In germline, CDR1 is SGHNT, CDR2 YENEEA. V was shortened by 5 bases and J by 9 bases, with 11 bases between the two germline ends. CDR3 residues: CASSRGRGEQFF. The DNA for the CDR3 is TGTGCCAGCAGCCGCGGTCGGGGTGAGCAGTTCTTC.

The rearrangement joins TRBV19 to TRBJ1-5, with TRBD1 as a possible D gene (6 bases). There are 16 residues in the CDR3. The V end lost 5 bases, the J end lost 9 bases, and 23 bases lay between the germline ends. The germline gives CDR1 LNHDA, CDR2 SQIVND (reference sequence). As DNA, the CDR3 is TGTGCCAGTAGTTCGGTCGGGACACTTCGCCAGGGGCCCCAGCATTTT. It translates to CASSSVGTLRQGPQHF.

V is TRBV6-5 and J is TRBJ1-2, with 8 positions matching TRBD1. The CDR3 spans 13 residues. The trim removed 1 base at V and 8 bases at J, leaving 3 bases unmatched. Germline lookup yields CDR1 MNHEY and CDR2 SVGAGI. Here the CDR3 DNA reads TGTGCCAGCAGTTACTACAGGGGGGAAGGCTACACCTTC. It translates to CASSYYRGEGYTF.

For this clone: Other DNA sequences in the same sample also yield this CDR3. The chain combines TRBV14 with TRBJ1-4, with no clear D. CDR1 and CDR2 from the germline V gene are SGHDN and FVKESK. This CDR3 has 15 residues. The V gene lost 4 bases and the J gene lost 4 bases, with 13 bases spanning the gap. The CDR3 sequence is CASSRRQTVNEKLFF. Written as DNA, the CDR3 is TGTGCCAGCAGCCGTCGCCAGACTGTTAATGAAAAACTGTTTTTT. Complete variable domain (other parts from reference TRBV14 and TRBJ1-4): EAGVTQFPSHSVIEKGQTVTLRCDPISGHDNLYWYRRVMGKEIKFLLHFVKESKQDESGMPNNRFLAERTGGTYSTLKVQPAELEDSGVYFCASSRRQTVNEKLFFGSGTQLSVL.

The chain couples TRBV7-6 to TRBJ1-1; 12 nucleotides agree with TRBD1. There are 15 residues in the CDR3. V shed 4 bases and J 5 bases; nucleotides not matched to a gene: 5. Germline CDR1 and CDR2: SGHVS and FNYEAQ. CDR3 in amino acids: CASSSGTGGQTEAFF. DNA for the CDR3: TGTGCCAGCAGCTCCGGGACAGGGGGCCAAACTGAAGCTTTCTTT.

The chain uses TRBV5-5 and TRBJ1-5, with D uncertain. Germline V CDR1 and CDR2: SGHKS, YYEKEE (reference sequence). The V end was cut by 0 bases, the J end by 0 bases, with 7 bases between. This CDR3 spans 15 amino acids. The CDR3 region is CASSLGQYSNQPQHF. The DNA of the CDR3 is TGTGCCAGCAGCTTGGGTCAGTATAGCAATCAGCCCCAGCATTTT.

J is TRBJ2-1 and V is TRBV6-6, with 11 bases lining up with TRBD1. V was pared by 5 bases and J by 7 bases, with 7 bases of the junction left unmatched. Looked up from germline, CDR1 is MNHNY and CDR2 is SVGAGI (reference sequence). The CDR3 spans 15 residues. The CDR3 DNA sequence: TGTGCCAGCAGTACAGGACAGGGGGCCCTAAATGAGCAGTTCTTC. It yields the protein CASSTGQGALNEQFF.

This chain links TRBV12-3 or TRBV12-4 with TRBJ2-7; no clear D. This CDR3 is 12 amino acids long. The V gene lost 6 bases and the J gene lost 6 bases, with 12 bases spanning the gap. This CDR3 is CASSEQSFEQYF. In nucleotides, the CDR3 is TGTGCCAGCAGCGAACAGAGTTTCGAGCAGTACTTC.

The chain employs TRBV19 and TRBJ1-5; 8 positions agree with TRBD1. This CDR3 has 18 residues. From germline, CDR1 is LNHDA and CDR2 SQIVND (reference sequence). V was pared by 5 bases and J by 0 bases, with 12 bases of the junction left unmatched. CDR3 loop: CASSFDRGDGSSNQPQHF. The CDR3 bases are TGTGCCAGTAGTTTTGACAGGGGAGATGGCTCTAGCAATCAGCCCCAGCATTTT.

This chain links TRBV27 with TRBJ2-5, with TRBD1 as a possible D gene (5 bases). The V and J ends lost 5 bases and 5 bases respectively, with 9 bases between them. CDR1 is MNHEY and CDR2 is SMNVEV in the germline V gene (reference sequence). The CDR3 totals 12 residues. CDR3 in amino acids: CASSPPGETQYF. The CDR3 region has the DNA TGTGCCAGCAGTCCGCCAGGGGAGACCCAGTACTTC.

The chain has TRBV6-6 and TRBJ2-7, with D perhaps matching TRBD2 (6 bases). V dropped 2 bases and J dropped 6 bases, with 14 bases sitting between them. The germline CDR1 and CDR2 sequences are MNHNY and SVGAGI (reference sequence). The CDR3 contains 14 residues. CDR3 amino acids: CASSYTGTYLEQYF. The CDR3 bases are TGTGCCAGCAGTTACACCGGGACTTATCTCGAGCAGTACTTC.

This clone has only one observation. The chain employs TRBV30 and TRBJ2-1; D is unclear. V dropped 0 bases and J dropped 6 bases, with 9 bases sitting between them. The CDR3 runs to 13 residues. Germline V lookup: CDR1 GTSNPN, CDR2 SVGIG (reference sequence). The CDR3 coding sequence is TGTGCCTGGAGTGTAAGCCTGAGCAATGAGCAGTTCTTC. Translation: CAWSVSLSNEQFF.

This rearrangement joins TRBV6-1 to TRBJ2-7, with 10 bases identical to TRBD1. V lost 3 bases, J lost 3 bases, and 2 bases stayed unmatched. The CDR3 is made up of 14 amino acids. Germline V gene lookup returns CDR1 MNHNS and CDR2 SASEGT. CDR3 sequence: CASSDDRGLYEQYF. CDR3 bases: TGTGCCAGCAGTGACGACAGGGGGCTCTACGAGCAGTACTTC.

This clone was detected once. The J gene is TRBJ1-1, the V gene TRBV19; 9 nucleotides match TRBD1. CDR3 length: 13 amino acids. The germline gives CDR1 LNHDA, CDR2 SQIVND (reference sequence). The junction had 9 bases not matched to a gene; V was cut back by 5 bases and J by 11 bases. The CDR3 loop reads CASSAITGGWAFF. The CDR3 DNA reads TGTGCCAGTAGTGCAATAACAGGGGGCTGGGCTTTCTTT. The whole variable domain, remainder taken from reference TRBV19 and TRBJ1-1, is DGGITQSPKYLFRKEGQNVTLSCEQNLNHDAMYWYRQDPGQGLRLIYYSQIVNDFQKGDIAEGYSVSREKKESFPLTVTSAQKNPTAFYLCASSAITGGWAFFGQGTRLTVV.